This T cell receptor beta chain came from a study of blood T cell repertoires in COVID-19. Study information: Material from acute and convalescent COVID-19 was sourced from the United States, Italy and Spain. T cells, B-cell-depleted T cells, or PBMCs supplied cDNA or gDNA.

V was shortened by 5 bases and J by 5 bases, with 15 bases between the two germline ends. Per germline, CDR1 SEHNR and CDR2 FQNEAQ (reference sequence). The CDR3 loop spans 14 amino acids. Study processing details: Amplification of reference gene primers was used by the study to estimate nucleated cell counts. Sequencing was performed with immunoSEQ multiplex PCR; in TCRdb, only in-frame clones are kept and a portion is missing. V, J and clone size are taken as reported in that table, and D and trimming were inferred from the DNA itself. The sample lists 150,000 to 250,000 clones, just under 85% occurring once.

This sequence was found in a human donor with acute or convalescent COVID-19. The donor label of this sample is uncertain. The chain joins TRBV7-9 to TRBJ1-1; D may be TRBD1 (5 bases). Sequencing was done on a sample of peripheral blood. CDR3 protein: CASSPPQGGTEAFF. The CDR3 coding sequence is TGTGCCAGCAGCCCCCCCCAGGGCGGTACTGAAGCTTTCTTT. The variable domain in full, with the rest retrieved from reference TRBV7-9 and TRBJ1-1, is DTGVSQNPRHKITKRGQNVTFRCDPISEHNRLYWYRQTLGQGPEFLTYFQNEAQLEKSRLLSDRFSAERPKGSFSTLEIQRTEQGDSAMYLCASSPPQGGTEAFFGQGTRLTVV.